This T cell receptor beta chain was observed in a study of T cell responses to AZD1222 COVID-19 vaccine. Study results and limitations: Nearly half of spike-specific TCRs reportedly target unmutated variant regions. At baseline, seropositivity was found in only five or six AZD1222 recipients. It should be noted that donors were predominantly white British and more often female, and clonal diversity was possibly underestimated. Every sample of the repertoires postdated the peak T cell response.

This clone appeared a few times. The antigen is unknown. The trim removed 2 bases at V and 12 bases at J, leaving 2 bases unmatched. The CDR3 consists of 12 residues. Germline V CDR1 and CDR2: SGHTA, FQGTGA. Libraries were prepared by immunoSEQ multiplex PCR; TCRdb keeps only in-frame clonotypes and omits some of them. The sample has 130,000 to 150,000 clones; approximately 89% are singletons. The specimen comprised peripheral blood, sampled on day 0 of AZD1222 vaccination. This sequence was found in an adult in good health. The gene calls are TRBV7-3 and TRBJ1-1, with 11 bases fitting TRBD1. CDR3 sequence: CASSLGQGATFF. The DNA for the CDR3 is TGTGCCAGCAGCTTAGGACAGGGGGCGACTTTCTTT. Complete variable domain (other parts from reference TRBV7-3 and TRBJ1-1): GAGVSQTPSNKVTEKGKYVELRCDPISGHTALYWYRQSLGQGPEFLIYFQGTGAADDSGLPNDRFFAVRPEGSVSTLKIQRTERGDSAVYLCASSLGQGATFFGQGTRLTVV.